These 14 T cell receptor beta chains came from one sample sequenced in a study of T cells in narcolepsy (dated by TCRdb to 2017 to 2018). Library preparation employed the immunoSEQ multiplex PCR assay. Held by TCRdb, this immuneACCESS table contains in-frame sequences only and omits some clones. Under half of the omission traces to an unresolved V gene where checked; the cause of the rest is unknown. The sample yields about 35,000 clones; over 65% were counted once. The biggest ten clones account for about 2.3% of the sample. The sequencing sample was made of memory (CD45RA-) CD4+ T cells from blood. The sample's cell subset or site label, in plain terms: memory T cells sorted ex vivo from peripheral blood. Every receptor here comes from a human donor in good health.

The V and J genes are TRBV2 and TRBJ1-6, with 8 bases lining up with TRBD1. After removal of 8 bases from V and 7 bases from J, the junction contained 1 base not matched to a gene. Germline V lookup: CDR1 SNHLY, CDR2 FYNNEI. The CDR3 consists of 12 residues. The CDR3: CASRQGNSPLHF. The CDR3, as DNA: TGTGCCAGCCGACAGGGGAATTCACCCCTCCACTTT. The variable domain in full, with the rest retrieved from reference TRBV2 and TRBJ1-6, is EPEVTQTPSHQVTQMGQEVILRCVPISNHLYFYWYRQILGQKVEFLVSFYNNEISEKSEIFDDQFSVERPDGSNFTLKIRSTKLEDSAMYFCASRQGNSPLHFGNGTRLTVT.

The CDR3 coding sequence is TGCGCCAGCAGCCAAGATCCGGGGGGAACTAATGAAAAACTGTTTTTT. Encoded protein: CASSQDPGGTNEKLFF. The gene calls are TRBV4-1 and TRBJ1-4; TRBD1 is a possible D gene (5 bases). CDR1 MGHRA and CDR2 YSYEKL come from the germline V gene. The CDR3 covers 16 residues. Trimming pared 0 bases from V and 1 base from J, leaving 9 bases between.

V and J are TRBV5-1 and TRBJ2-3; D might be TRBD1 (6 bases). This CDR3 has 16 amino acids. CDR1 and CDR2 (germline): SGHRS, YFSETQ. The V gene lost 3 bases and the J gene lost 0 bases, with 14 bases spanning the gap. CDR3 nucleotide sequence: TGCGCCAGCAGCTCGACATACGGACAGAGCACAGATACGCAGTATTTT. Its translation: CASSSTYGQSTDTQYF.

The V call is TRBV7-3, the J call TRBJ1-3, with D possibly being TRBD1 (6 bases). The CDR3 covers 14 residues. CDR1 is SGHTA, CDR2 FQGTGA, per germline. V was shortened by 2 bases and J by 2 bases, with 7 bases between the two germline ends. CDR3 protein: CASSLGGPGNTIYF. In DNA, the CDR3 is TGTGCCAGCAGCTTAGGGGGGCCTGGAAACACCATATATTTT.

Here the CDR3 DNA reads TGCGCCAGCAGTCAATCCTTCCCAGGCGAAAACATTCAGTACTTC. Amino acids: CASSQSFPGENIQYF. V and J are TRBV23-1 and TRBJ2-4, with D unresolved. TRBV23-1 is given ORF status, its function remaining uncertain. V was trimmed by 0 bases and J by 5 bases, leaving 11 bases between them. The CDR3 contains 15 residues.

The V and J genes are TRBV6-5 and TRBJ1-1, with 7 bases aligning to TRBD1. The CDR3 loop spans 12 amino acids. Germline CDR1 and CDR2: MNHEY and SVGAGI. Trimming at V came to 5 bases and at J to 7 bases, leaving 4 bases not matched to a gene. CDR3 region: CASSIRGIEAFF. In DNA form, the CDR3 reads TGTGCCAGCAGTATCAGGGGGATTGAAGCTTTCTTT.

The CDR3 spells CASSERQPTDTQYF. The CDR3 bases are TGTGCCAGCAGTGAAAGACAGCCGACAGATACGCAGTATTTT. The chain couples TRBV2 to TRBJ2-3; D perhaps matches TRBD1 (5 bases). The V gene's germline CDR1 is SNHLY and CDR2 FYNNEI. V dropped 2 bases and J dropped 3 bases, with 9 bases sitting between them. The CDR3 length is 14 residues.

The J gene is TRBJ2-3, the V gene TRBV6-4; no clear D gene. Trimming pared 5 bases from V and 5 bases from J, leaving 11 bases between. The CDR3 contains 13 residues. In germline, CDR1 is MRHNA, CDR2 SNTAGT. The DNA of the CDR3 is TGTGCCAGCAGTCCCACCATTGGAGATACGCAGTATTTT. Translation gives CASSPTIGDTQYF.

The chain couples TRBV7-9 to TRBJ1-2; D is ambiguous. The germline CDR1 and CDR2 sequences are SEHNR and FQNEAQ (reference sequence). The V and J ends lost 4 bases and 4 bases respectively, with 10 bases between them. There are 13 residues in the CDR3. The CDR3 bases are TGTGCCAGCAGCTCCGAGGGTCTCTATGGCTACACCTTC. Protein sequence: CASSSEGLYGYTF.

The rearrangement links TRBV7-2 to TRBJ2-7, with TRBD1 as a possible D gene (6 bases). CDR1 is SGHTA, CDR2 FQGNSA, per germline. The CDR3 length is 11 residues. V was clipped by 5 bases and J by 4 bases, with 6 bases between them. In DNA, the CDR3 is TGTGCCAGCAGCGACAGGTACGAGCAGTACTTC. Amino acids: CASSDRYEQYF.

This sequence joins TRBV19 and TRBJ2-5; no clear D. This CDR3 region has 13 residues. With 0 bases removed from V and 8 bases from J, the gap between germline ends came to 10 bases. Per the germline V gene, CDR1 is LNHDA and CDR2 is SQIVND (reference sequence). For the CDR3, the DNA is TGTGCCAGTAGTATAGACTGGTCCGGAACCCAGTACTTC. Translation gives CASSIDWSGTQYF.

The V call is TRBV7-8, the J call TRBJ2-7, with 10 bases fitting TRBD2. The ends lost 1 base at V and 1 base at J; junction bases unmatched: 7. Germline CDR1 is SGHVS and CDR2 is FQNEAQ. The CDR3 length is 17 residues. CDR3 sequence: CASSLGASGRGSYEQYF. For the CDR3, the DNA is TGTGCCAGCAGCTTAGGGGCTAGCGGGAGAGGGTCCTACGAGCAGTACTTC.

This clone was recorded a few times. J is TRBJ2-5 and V is TRBV29-1; TRBD1 matches at 11 bases. The CDR3 loop spans 13 amino acids. V lost 5 bases to trimming and J lost 10 bases; unmatched junction nucleotides: 9. Germline loops: CDR1 SQVTM, CDR2 ANQGSEA. The CDR3 coding sequence is TGCAGCGTTACGGGACAGGGGGAGGGGAACCAGTACTTC. Translating gives CSVTGQGEGNQYF.

The gene calls are TRBV14 and TRBJ2-7, with no clear D. This CDR3 spans 13 amino acids. Germline CDR1 reads SGHDN; CDR2 reads FVKESK. V lost 1 base to trimming and J lost 8 bases, with 12 bases between them. As DNA, the CDR3 is TGTGCCAGCAGCCAAGTTTCCCCGTACCAGCAGTACTTC. Residues: CASSQVSPYQQYF.